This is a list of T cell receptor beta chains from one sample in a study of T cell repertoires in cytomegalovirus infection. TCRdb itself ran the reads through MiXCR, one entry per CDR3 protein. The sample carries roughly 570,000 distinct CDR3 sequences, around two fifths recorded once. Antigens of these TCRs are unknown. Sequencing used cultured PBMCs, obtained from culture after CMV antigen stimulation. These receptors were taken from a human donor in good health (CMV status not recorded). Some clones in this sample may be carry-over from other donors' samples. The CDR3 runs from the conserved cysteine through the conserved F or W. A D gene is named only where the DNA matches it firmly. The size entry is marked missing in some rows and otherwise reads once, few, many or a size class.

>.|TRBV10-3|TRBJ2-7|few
TGTGCCATCAGTGTTGATGTCTACGAGCAGTACTTC
CAISVDVYEQYF
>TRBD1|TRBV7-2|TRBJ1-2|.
TGTGCCAGCAGGGATGACAGGGGTTCCTATGGCTACACCTTC
CASRDDRGSYGYTF
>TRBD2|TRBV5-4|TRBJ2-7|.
TGTGCCACCTCCCGCGGGAGTAAGTACGAGCAGTACTTC
CATSRGSKYEQYF
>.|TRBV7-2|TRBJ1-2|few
TGTGCCAGCAGCTTCGGCGGAAATAATGGCTACACCTTC
CASSFGGNNGYTF
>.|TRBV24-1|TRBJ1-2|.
TGTGCCACCAGTGACCACGGGTGGGGCAGGGCGAACTATGGCTACACCTTC
CATSDHGWGRANYGYTF
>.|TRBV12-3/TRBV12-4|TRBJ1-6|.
TGTGCCAGCAGTTTTTCGGGGGGTAATTCACCCCTCCACTTT
CASSFSGGNSPLHF
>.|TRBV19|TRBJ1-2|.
TGTGCCAGTAGTCCAACAGGGACGGGTGGCTATGGCTACACCTTC
CASSPTGTGGYGYTF
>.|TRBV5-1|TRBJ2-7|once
TGCGCCAGCAGCTTGAGGAGCGGGCGAGGTGAGCAGTACTTC
CASSLRSGRGEQYF
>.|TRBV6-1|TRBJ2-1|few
TGTGCCAGCAGTTACGTCCGGGAAGATGAGCAGTTCTTC
CASSYVREDEQFF
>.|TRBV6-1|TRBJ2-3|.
TGTGCCAGCAGTGATTATCTTAGAGGGAGTCAGTATACAGATACGCAGTATTTT
CASSDYLRGSQYTDTQYF
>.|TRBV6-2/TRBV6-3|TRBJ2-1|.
TGTGCCAGCAGCCCGAAGCCCGACGGGGGCGAAAAAAACAATGAGCAGTTCTTC
CASSPKPDGGEKNNEQFF
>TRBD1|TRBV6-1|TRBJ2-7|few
TGTGCCAGCAGTGCCGGGACAGGGATCTACGAGCAGTACTTC
CASSAGTGIYEQYF
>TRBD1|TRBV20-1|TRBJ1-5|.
TGCAGTGCTAGGGGGGACAGGGCGAATCAGCCCCAGCATTTT
CSARGDRANQPQHF
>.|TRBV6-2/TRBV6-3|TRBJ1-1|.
TGTGCCAGCAGTTACTCGTGGGGCGAGGGTGAAGCTTTCTTT
CASSYSWGEGEAFF
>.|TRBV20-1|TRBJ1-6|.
TGCAGTGCTAGTCGACCCCCATCGCGGTCACCCCTCCACTTT
CSASRPPSRSPLHF
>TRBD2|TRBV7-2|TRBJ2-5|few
TGTGCCAGCAGGGCCCCGCGGGGGAGCCGGGAGACCCAGTACTTC
CASRAPRGSRETQYF
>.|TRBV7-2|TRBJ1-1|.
TGTGCCAGCAGCTTACACGGGGACCTTGAAGCTTTCTTT
CASSLHGDLEAFF
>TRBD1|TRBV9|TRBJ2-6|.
TGTGCCAGCAGCCCGGGACAGGCCAACTCTGGGGCCAACGTCCTGACTTTC
CASSPGQANSGANVLTF
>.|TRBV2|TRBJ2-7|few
TGTGCCAGCAGTGAGGATGGCTACGAGCAGTACTTC
CASSEDGYEQYF
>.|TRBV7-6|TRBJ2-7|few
TGTGCCAGCAGCGGGGGAGGGGGTTCCTACGAGCAGTACTTC
CASSGGGGSYEQYF
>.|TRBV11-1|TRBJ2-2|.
TGTGCCAGCAGCCCGCAAATGGGGACCGGGGAGCTGTTTTTT
CASSPQMGTGELFF
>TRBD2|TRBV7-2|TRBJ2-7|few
TGTGCCAGCAGCTTACGGGCGGGGGGGGCGGGCCCCTACGAGCAGTACTTC
CASSLRAGGAGPYEQYF
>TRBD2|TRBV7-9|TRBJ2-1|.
TGTGCCAGCAGCTTAATGTTAGCGGGAGACAATGAGCAGTTCTTC
CASSLMLAGDNEQFF
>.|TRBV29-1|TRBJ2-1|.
TGCAGCGTTGAAGGCCAGGTTGGGGACAATGAGCAGTTCTTC
CSVEGQVGDNEQFF
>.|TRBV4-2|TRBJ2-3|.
TGTGCCAGCAGCCAAGGCGTCCAGCGGGCACGCACAGATACGCAGTATTTT
CASSQGVQRARTDTQYF
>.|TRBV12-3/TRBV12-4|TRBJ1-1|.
TGTGCCAGCACCCGCCCCGGGGCCAATGAAGCTTTCTTT
CASTRPGANEAFF
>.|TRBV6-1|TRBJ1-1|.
TGTGCCAGCAGTGAAGGGTGGGGTAGAAACACTGAAGCTTTCTTT
CASSEGWGRNTEAFF
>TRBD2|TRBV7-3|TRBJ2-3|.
TGTACCAGCACCGGGGGGGGGGAATCCACAGATACGCAGTATTTT
CTSTGGGESTDTQYF
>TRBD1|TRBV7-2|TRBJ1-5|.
TGTGCCAGCAGCTTAACAGGGGAGGGTCAGCCCCAGCATTTT
CASSLTGEGQPQHF
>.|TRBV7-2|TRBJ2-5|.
TGTGCCAGCAGCTTTAACCCAACTAGCGAGACCCAGTACTTC
CASSFNPTSETQYF
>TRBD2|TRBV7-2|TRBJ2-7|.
TGTGCCAGCAGCTTAGATCTAGCGGCTACCTACGAGCAGTACTTC
CASSLDLAATYEQYF
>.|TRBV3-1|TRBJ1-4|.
TGTGCCAGCAGCCTTACAGGGACCGCAACTAATGAAAAACTGTTTTTT
CASSLTGTATNEKLFF
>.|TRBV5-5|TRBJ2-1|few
TGTGCCAGCAGCTTGCTCCTCGGGACATCTACGAATGAGCAGTTCTTC
CASSLLLGTSTNEQFF
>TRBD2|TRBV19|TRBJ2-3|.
TGTGCCAGTACCCAACAGCCAAGCGGGGGTTCAGATACGCAGTATTTT
CASTQQPSGGSDTQYF
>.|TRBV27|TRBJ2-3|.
TGTGCCAGCAGAGTGGAGGAGGGAATGATGGAGTTTGGGGATACGCAGTATTTT
CASRVEEGMMEFGDTQYF
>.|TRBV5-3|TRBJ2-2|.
TGTGCCAGCAGCTTAAATCTGAGGGTGGACACCGGGGAGCTGTTTTTT
CASSLNLRVDTGELFF
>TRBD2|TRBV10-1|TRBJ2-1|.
TGCGCCAGCAGTGAAGGACTAGCGGGTTTCAATGAGCAGTTCTTC
CASSEGLAGFNEQFF
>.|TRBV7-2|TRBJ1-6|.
TGTGCCAGCAGCTTAGAACAGGTTGGATCACCCCTCCACTTT
CASSLEQVGSPLHF
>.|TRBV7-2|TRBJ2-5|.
TGTGCCAGCAGCTTCCCCCTGGGGGGGGGCAAGGAGACCCAGTACTTC
CASSFPLGGGKETQYF
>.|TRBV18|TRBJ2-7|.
TGTGCCAGCTCACCACTACCGGGAGCCACCTACGAGCAGTACTTC
CASSPLPGATYEQYF
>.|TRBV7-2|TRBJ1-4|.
TGTGCCAGCAGCCGTAGGACCCTTTCCGTTGCAACTAATGAAAAACTGTTTTTT
CASSRRTLSVATNEKLFF
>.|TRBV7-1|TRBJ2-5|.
TGTGCCAGCAGCCCCCCCGCCTCAGGGAAATCTGAGACCCAGTACTTC
CASSPPASGKSETQYF
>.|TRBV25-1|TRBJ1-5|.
TGTGCCAGCAGTCGAGGCGGCATCGGGGTCGGGCAGCCCCAGCATTTT
CASSRGGIGVGQPQHF
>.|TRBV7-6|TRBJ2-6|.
TGTGCCAGCAGCCCCAGTTTGGGCTCTGGGGCCAACGTCCTGACTTTC
CASSPSLGSGANVLTF
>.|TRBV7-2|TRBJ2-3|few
TGTGCCAGCAGCTTCCACAGGGTCAGCACAGATACGCAGTATTTT
CASSFHRVSTDTQYF
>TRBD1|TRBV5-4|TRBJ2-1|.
TGTGCCAGCAGCGACGGACAGGGAGCCTACAATGAGCAGTTCTTC
CASSDGQGAYNEQFF
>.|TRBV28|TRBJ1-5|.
TGTGCCAGCAGTTTATATCGCAGGACCAATCAGCCCCAGCATTTT
CASSLYRRTNQPQHF
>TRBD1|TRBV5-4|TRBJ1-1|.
TGTGCCAGCAGCGTAGACCAGGGGGCCCCTGAAGCTTTCTTT
CASSVDQGAPEAFF
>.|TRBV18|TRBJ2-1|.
TGTGCCAGCTCACCCACTGGGAGGACCGCAGCGAATGAGCAGTTCTTC
CASSPTGRTAANEQFF
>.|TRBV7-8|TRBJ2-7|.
TGTGCCAGCAGCTTCAGGGGCCGTCCTTACGAGCAGTACTTC
CASSFRGRPYEQYF
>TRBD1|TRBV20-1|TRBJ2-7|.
TGCAGTGCTAGGTCGACAGGGTCCTACGAGCAGTACTTC
CSARSTGSYEQYF
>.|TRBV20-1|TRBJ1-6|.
TGCAGTGCTAGAGATGGACGGTCCTATAATTCACCCCTCCACTTT
CSARDGRSYNSPLHF
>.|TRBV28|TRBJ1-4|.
TGTGCCAGCAGTCTCACCGCTGCAACTAATGAAAAACTGTTTTTT
CASSLTAATNEKLFF
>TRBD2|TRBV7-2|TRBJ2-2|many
TGTGCCAGCAACAAACAAGCGGGAGGGGTTGCCGGCACCGGGGAGCTGTTTTTT
CASNKQAGGVAGTGELFF
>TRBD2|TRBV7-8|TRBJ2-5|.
TGTGCCAGCAGCTCGGCGGGGGGGGAAGAGACCCAGTACTTC
CASSSAGGEETQYF
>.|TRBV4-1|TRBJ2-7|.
TGCGCCAGCAGCCAGTGGATCACCTCCTACGAGCAGTACTTC
CASSQWITSYEQYF
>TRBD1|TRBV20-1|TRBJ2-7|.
TGCAGTGCTACGAGACAGGGGGCCTTACTTGGCTTCCACGAGCAGTACTTC
CSATRQGALLGFHEQYF
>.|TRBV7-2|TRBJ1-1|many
TGTGCCAGCACCCCACGGGGGGGCGATGGCACTGAAGCTTTCTTT
CASTPRGGDGTEAFF
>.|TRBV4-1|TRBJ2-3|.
TGCGCCAGCAGCCAAGGTATAAGCACAGATACGCAGTATTTT
CASSQGISTDTQYF